Each of the 18 T cell receptor beta chains below was sequenced from the same sample in a study of T cells in localized non-small cell lung cancer. Clones were sequenced by immunoSEQ multiplex PCR, and TCRdb holds only the in-frame ones, with some missing. The sample contains roughly 1,300 clones, about 40% of which appear only once. The sequences come from lung tumor tissue, collected before any cancer treatment. These receptors were obtained from a woman aged 40-69 years with stage II squamous cell lung carcinoma.

The chain combines TRBV28 with TRBJ2-7; 7 bases match TRBD1. The CDR3 covers 13 residues. In germline, CDR1 is MDHEN, CDR2 SYDVKM. V dropped 5 bases and J dropped 6; count of bases not matched to a gene: 7. The CDR3 is CASSPLDRVEQYF. CDR3 nucleotide sequence: TGTGCCAGCAGTCCTCTTGACAGGGTCGAGCAGTACTTC.

The chain recombines TRBV30 with TRBJ2-1; TRBD1 agrees at 8 bases. The CDR3 is 14 amino acids. Trimming at V came to 5 bases and at J to 2 bases, leaving 5 bases not matched to a gene. The V gene's germline CDR1 is GTSNPN and CDR2 SVGIG (reference sequence). The CDR3 protein is CAWSKTGAYNEQFF. For the CDR3, the DNA is TGTGCCTGGTCCAAGACAGGGGCCTACAATGAGCAGTTCTTC.

The chain links TRBV14 to TRBJ2-3; D is ambiguous. CDR1 SGHDN and CDR2 FVKESK come from the germline V gene. V lost 3 bases and J lost 0, with 10 bases in between. This CDR3 has 15 residues. The CDR3 reads CASSHHISSTDTQYF. The CDR3, as DNA: TGTGCCAGCAGCCACCACATCTCTAGCACAGATACGCAGTATTTT.

The rearrangement uses TRBV18 and TRBJ2-6, with a weak D call TRBD1 (6 bases). The V end lost 4 bases, the J end lost 4 bases, and 17 bases lay between the germline ends. Germline values: CDR1 KGHSH, CDR2 LQKENI. The CDR3 totals 17 residues. CDR3 nucleotides: TGTGCCAGCTCACTGCAGTGGGCAGGGGACGGGGCCAACGTCCTGACTTTC. Residues: CASSLQWAGDGANVLTF.

J is TRBJ1-1 and V is TRBV29-1, with D uncertain. Trimming took 3 bases from V and 0 from J, leaving 11 bases between them. Germline CDR1 is SQVTM and CDR2 is ANQGSEA. The CDR3 length is 14 residues. As DNA, the CDR3 is TGCAGCGTTGAGGGAGGAGGGCTGAACACTGAAGCTTTCTTT. This encodes CSVEGGGLNTEAFF.

The CDR3 coding sequence is TGTGCCAGCTCCCATGACAAGAACACTGAAGCTTTCTTT. Its protein product is CASSHDKNTEAFF. The chain links TRBV18 to TRBJ1-1, with no clear D. Germline CDR1 is KGHSH and CDR2 is LQKENI. CDR3 length: 13 residues. V lost 6 bases to trimming and J lost 1 base, with 9 bases between them. The full variable domain, in which reference TRBV18 and TRBJ1-1 provide the parts outside the CDR3, is NAGVMQNPRHLVRRRGQEARLRCSPMKGHSHVYWYRQLPEEGLKFMVYLQKENIIDESGMPKERFSAEFPKEGPSILRIQQVVRGDSAAYFCASSHDKNTEAFFGQGTRLTVV.

This clone was seen more than once but under ten times. The gene calls are TRBV11-3 and TRBJ2-3, with D perhaps TRBD1 or TRBD2 (6 bases each). Germline CDR1 is SGHNT and CDR2 is YENEEA. CDR3 length: 16 amino acids. V was clipped by 1 base and J by 3 bases, with 14 bases between them. The CDR3 here is CASSLGGGQGTDTQYF. In DNA form, the CDR3 reads TGTGCCAGCAGCTTAGGAGGGGGGCAAGGTACAGATACGCAGTATTTT.

Only a few counts were recorded for this clone. The chain links TRBV11-3 to TRBJ2-3, with D hard to call. From germline, CDR1 is SGHNT and CDR2 YENEEA. CDR3 length: 14 residues. Trimming took off 5 bases at V and 1 base at J, with 10 bases between the two ends. The CDR3 DNA follows: TGTGCCAGCAGCCCTCGGGCAGGCACAGATACGCAGTATTTT. It translates to CASSPRAGTDTQYF.

The chain employs TRBV28 and TRBJ1-3; D is unclear. V gave up 7 bases and J gave up 0 bases, with 4 bases separating them. The CDR3 sequence is 12 residues long. Per the germline V gene, CDR1 is MDHEN and CDR2 is SYDVKM. The CDR3: CASINSGNTIYF. DNA for the CDR3: TGTGCCAGCATAAACTCTGGAAACACCATATATTTT. Complete variable domain (other parts from reference TRBV28 and TRBJ1-3): DVKVTQSSRYLVKRTGEKVFLECVQDMDHENMFWYRQDPGLGLRLIYFSYDVKMKEKGDIPEGYSVSREKKERFSLILESASTNQTSMYLCASINSGNTIYFGEGSWLTVV.

The chain combines TRBV28 with TRBJ1-3, with D unresolved. CDR3 length: 16 amino acids. The ends were cut back, 7 bases at V and 1 base at J, with 17 bases in the middle. CDR1 MDHEN and CDR2 SYDVKM come from the germline V gene. In DNA form, the CDR3 reads TGTGCCAGCAACCTCTCGGGGTATTTTTCTGGAAACACCATATATTTT. Translating gives CASNLSGYFSGNTIYF.

This rearrangement joins TRBV28 to TRBJ1-5; D not certain. The CDR3 covers 13 residues. V lost 4 bases and J 3 bases, leaving 7 bases between the germline ends. Germline V gives CDR1 MDHEN, CDR2 SYDVKM. The CDR3: CASSSPLNQPQHF. The CDR3 coding sequence is TGTGCCAGCAGTTCCCCGCTCAATCAGCCCCAGCATTTT. Full variable domain (rest looked up from reference TRBV28 and TRBJ1-5): DVKVTQSSRYLVKRTGEKVFLECVQDMDHENMFWYRQDPGLGLRLIYFSYDVKMKEKGDIPEGYSVSREKKERFSLILESASTNQTSMYLCASSSPLNQPQHFGDGTRLSIL.

This clone occurred once. The chain is built from TRBV30 and TRBJ2-1, with 10 bases matching TRBD2. The CDR3 has 20 residues. Unmatched junction bases numbered 21, after V lost 0 bases and J lost 7 bases. Germline CDR1 and CDR2: GTSNPN and SVGIG (reference sequence). The CDR3: CAWSVASGSMEGGLYNEQFF. In nucleotides, the CDR3 is TGTGCCTGGAGTGTAGCTAGCGGGAGTATGGAAGGGGGATTGTATAATGAGCAGTTCTTC.

The V and J genes are TRBV18 and TRBJ1-1, with 8 bases fitting TRBD1. Germline V gives CDR1 KGHSH, CDR2 LQKENI. J was trimmed by 7 bases and V by 6 bases; bases with no gene match: 10. The CDR3 totals 14 residues. Here the CDR3 reads CASSRTGSTLEAFF. In nucleotides, the CDR3 is TGTGCCAGCTCGCGGACAGGGTCCACGCTTGAAGCTTTCTTT.

With respect to this clone: One end of the junction does not line up with germline, which may come from a read error. The rearrangement joins TRBV7-7 to TRBJ2-1; 8 bases agree with TRBD2. Per germline, CDR1 SSHAT and CDR2 FNYEAQ (reference sequence). The CDR3 totals 17 residues. CDR3 region: CASSPPERGSSYNEQFF. DNA of the CDR3: TGTGCCAGCAGCCCGCCCGAGCGGGGGAGCTCCTACAATGAACAGTTCTTC.

This clone showed up just once. The chain carries TRBV28 and TRBJ2-7; 9 bases are shared with TRBD2. CDR1 and CDR2 from the germline V gene are MDHEN and SYDVKM. V trimming: 8 bases; J trimming: 3 bases; junction bases outside the gene matches: 5. This CDR3 region has 13 residues. This chain's CDR3 is CASAQLAGYEQYF. CDR3 bases: TGTGCCAGCGCCCAACTAGCGGGCTACGAGCAGTACTTC.

This clone was recorded a few times. The V gene is TRBV9, the J gene TRBJ1-2, with 10 bases matching TRBD1. This CDR3 comprises 12 residues. Per germline, CDR1 SGDLS and CDR2 YYNGEE. Trimming removed 5 bases from V and 7 bases from J; junction bases left unmatched: 2. The CDR3 region is CASSDRGLGYTF. The CDR3 DNA is TGTGCCAGCAGTGACAGGGGGCTTGGCTACACCTTC.

This clone has just a few counts. V is TRBV2 and J is TRBJ1-5, with a possible D match to TRBD1 (5 bases). This CDR3 contains 14 residues. CDR1 is SNHLY and CDR2 is FYNNEI in the germline V gene. Trimming removed 8 bases from V and 7 bases from J, with 18 bases in between. For the CDR3, the DNA is TGTGCCAGCCTACGGAGGCAGGGTAACCAGCCCCAGCATTTT. It specifies CASLRRQGNQPQHF.

The CDR3 DNA reads TGTGCCAGTAGTATTATAGGGCGCAGCACAGATACGCAGTATTTT. Protein product: CASSIIGRSTDTQYF. V and J are TRBV19 and TRBJ2-3; D call uncertain. V lost 3 bases and J lost 0, with 10 bases in between. The CDR3 sequence is 15 residues long. CDR1 is LNHDA and CDR2 is SQIVND in the germline V gene (reference sequence). The complete variable domain, with remaining parts taken from reference TRBV19 and TRBJ2-3, reads DGGITQSPKYLFRKEGQNVTLSCEQNLNHDAMYWYRQDPGQGLRLIYYSQIVNDFQKGDIAEGYSVSREKKESFPLTVTSAQKNPTAFYLCASSIIGRSTDTQYFGPGTRLTVL.